The sequence of this T cell receptor (beta chain) was determined in a study of T-cell reconstitution after alpha-beta-depleted transplantation in children. Unique molecular identifiers tagged the TCRbeta library. TCRdb re-derived calls from the PCR reads in MiXCR, one entry per CDR3 protein. The sample lists around 580,000 distinct CDR3 sequences, roughly 24% seen once, with roughly 13% in the top ten. This CDR3 is 14 amino acids long. Germline V CDR1 and CDR2: DFQATT, SNEGSKA (reference sequence). The V end was cut by 0 bases, the J end by 2 bases, with 10 bases between. V usage is TRBV20-1 and J usage is TRBJ1-1; perhaps TRBD1 as D (6 bases). Sequenced material: PBMCs, mostly from graft donor cells, taken 360 days after TCRalphabeta/CD19-depleted stem cell transplant. The clonotype was recovered from a boy in the first two years of life who had a stem cell transplant for acute myeloid leukemia, so the T cells may come from the graft donor. For the CDR3, the DNA is TGCAGTGCTAGAGAGGGCAGGGGAAACACTGAAGCTTTCTTT. Translated, it gives CSAREGRGNTEAFF.